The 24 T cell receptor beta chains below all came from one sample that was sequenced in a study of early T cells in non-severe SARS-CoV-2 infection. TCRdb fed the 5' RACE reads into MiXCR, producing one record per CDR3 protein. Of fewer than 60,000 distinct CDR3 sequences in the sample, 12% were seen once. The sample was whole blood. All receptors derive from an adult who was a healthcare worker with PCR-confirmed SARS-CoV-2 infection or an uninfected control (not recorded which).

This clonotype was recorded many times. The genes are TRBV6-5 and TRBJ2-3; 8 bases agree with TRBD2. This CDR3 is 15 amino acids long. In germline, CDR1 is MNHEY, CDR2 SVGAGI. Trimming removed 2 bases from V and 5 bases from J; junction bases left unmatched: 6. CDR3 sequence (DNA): TGTGCCAGCAGTTACCAGGGACTAGAGCTAGATACGCAGTATTTT. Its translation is CASSYQGLELDTQYF.

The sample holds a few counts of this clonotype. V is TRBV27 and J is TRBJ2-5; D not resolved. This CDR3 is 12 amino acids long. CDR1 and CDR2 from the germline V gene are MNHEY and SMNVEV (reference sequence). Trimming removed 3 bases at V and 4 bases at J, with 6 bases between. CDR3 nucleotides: TGTGCCAGCAGTTTTTACGGAGAGACCCAGTACTTC. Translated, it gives CASSFYGETQYF.

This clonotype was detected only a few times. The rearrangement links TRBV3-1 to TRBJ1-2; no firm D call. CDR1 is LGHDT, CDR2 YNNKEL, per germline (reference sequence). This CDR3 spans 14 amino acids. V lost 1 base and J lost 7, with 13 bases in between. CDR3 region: CASSQVQGMGGYTF. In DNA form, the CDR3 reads TGTGCCAGCAGCCAAGTCCAAGGGATGGGTGGCTACACCTTC.

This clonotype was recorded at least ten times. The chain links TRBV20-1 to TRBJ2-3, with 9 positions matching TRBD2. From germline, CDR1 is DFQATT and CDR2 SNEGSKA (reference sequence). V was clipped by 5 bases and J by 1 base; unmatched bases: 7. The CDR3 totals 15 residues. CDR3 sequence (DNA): TGCAGTGCTGCGGGGGGGCGGGGAGGCACAGATACGCAGTATTTT. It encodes CSAAGGRGGTDTQYF.

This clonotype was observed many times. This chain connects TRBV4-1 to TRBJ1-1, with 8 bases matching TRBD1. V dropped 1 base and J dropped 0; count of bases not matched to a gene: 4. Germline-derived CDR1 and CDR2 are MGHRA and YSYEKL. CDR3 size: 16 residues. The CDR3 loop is CASSQVTGVMNTEAFF. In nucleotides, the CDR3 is TGCGCCAGCAGCCAAGTGACAGGGGTTATGAACACTGAAGCTTTCTTT.

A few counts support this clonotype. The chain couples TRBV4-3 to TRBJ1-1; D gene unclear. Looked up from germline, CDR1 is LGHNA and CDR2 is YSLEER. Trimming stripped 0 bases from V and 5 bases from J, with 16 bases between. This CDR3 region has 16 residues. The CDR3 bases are TGCGCCAGCAGCCAAGATTTCCACGCGGGTGGGACTGAAGCTTTCTTT. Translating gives CASSQDFHAGGTEAFF.

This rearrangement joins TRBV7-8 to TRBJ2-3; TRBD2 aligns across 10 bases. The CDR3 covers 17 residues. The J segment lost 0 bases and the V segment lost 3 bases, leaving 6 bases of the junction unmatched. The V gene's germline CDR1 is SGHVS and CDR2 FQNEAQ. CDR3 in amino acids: CASSFFTSGTSTDTQYF. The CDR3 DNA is TGTGCCAGCAGCTTCTTCACTAGCGGGACTAGCACAGATACGCAGTATTTT.

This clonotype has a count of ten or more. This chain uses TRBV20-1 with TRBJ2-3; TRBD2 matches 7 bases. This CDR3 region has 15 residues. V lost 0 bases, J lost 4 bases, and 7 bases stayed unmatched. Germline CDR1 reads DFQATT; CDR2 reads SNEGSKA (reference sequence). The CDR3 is CSAREVRGWPDTQYF. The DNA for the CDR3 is TGCAGTGCTAGAGAGGTGCGGGGGTGGCCAGATACGCAGTATTTT.

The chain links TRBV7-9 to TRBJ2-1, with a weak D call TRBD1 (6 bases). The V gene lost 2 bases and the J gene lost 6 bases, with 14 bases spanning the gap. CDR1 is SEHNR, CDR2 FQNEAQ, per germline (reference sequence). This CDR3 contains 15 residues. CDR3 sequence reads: CASSLWTETGNEQFF. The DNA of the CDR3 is TGTGCCAGCAGCTTATGGACAGAAACGGGCAATGAGCAGTTCTTC.

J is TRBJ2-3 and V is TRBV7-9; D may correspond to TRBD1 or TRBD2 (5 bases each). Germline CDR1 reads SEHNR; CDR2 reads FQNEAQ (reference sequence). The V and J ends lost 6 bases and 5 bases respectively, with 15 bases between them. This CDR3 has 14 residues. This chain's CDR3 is CASSPKGDRDTQYF. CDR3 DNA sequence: TGTGCCAGCAGTCCAAAAGGGGACCGAGATACGCAGTATTTT.

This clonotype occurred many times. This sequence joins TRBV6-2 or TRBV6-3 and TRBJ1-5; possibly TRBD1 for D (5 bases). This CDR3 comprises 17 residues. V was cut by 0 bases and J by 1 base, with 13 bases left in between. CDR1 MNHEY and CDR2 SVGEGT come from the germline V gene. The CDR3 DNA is TGTGCCAGCAGTTACTCGATGGTGGGGCAGAGCAATCAGCCCCAGCATTTT. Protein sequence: CASSYSMVGQSNQPQHF.

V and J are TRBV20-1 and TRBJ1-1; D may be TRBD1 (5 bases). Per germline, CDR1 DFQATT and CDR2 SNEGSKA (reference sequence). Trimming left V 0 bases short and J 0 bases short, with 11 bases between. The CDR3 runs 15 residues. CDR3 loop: CSARERTQMNTEAFF. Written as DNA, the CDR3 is TGCAGTGCTAGAGAAAGGACACAAATGAACACTGAAGCTTTCTTT.

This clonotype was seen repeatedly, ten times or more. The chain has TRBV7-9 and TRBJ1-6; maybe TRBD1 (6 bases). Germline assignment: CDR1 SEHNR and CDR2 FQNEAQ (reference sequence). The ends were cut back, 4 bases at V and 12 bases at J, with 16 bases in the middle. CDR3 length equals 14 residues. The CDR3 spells CASSSGTSHEPLHF. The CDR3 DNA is TGTGCCAGCAGCTCCGGGACAAGCCATGAACCCCTCCACTTT. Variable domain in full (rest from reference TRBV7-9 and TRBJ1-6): DTGVSQNPRHKITKRGQNVTFRCDPISEHNRLYWYRQTLGQGPEFLTYFQNEAQLEKSRLLSDRFSAERPKGSFSTLEIQRTEQGDSAMYLCASSSGTSHEPLHFGNGTRLTVT.

CDR3 region: CASSVAAGDLYEQYF. The CDR3 DNA sequence: TGTGCCAGCAGCGTAGCAGCGGGGGACCTCTACGAGCAGTACTTC. The V and J genes are TRBV9 and TRBJ2-7; 8 nucleotides align to TRBD2. This CDR3 spans 15 amino acids. Germline V gene data show CDR1 as SGDLS and CDR2 as YYNGEE. The trim removed 0 bases at V and 3 bases at J, leaving 5 bases unmatched.

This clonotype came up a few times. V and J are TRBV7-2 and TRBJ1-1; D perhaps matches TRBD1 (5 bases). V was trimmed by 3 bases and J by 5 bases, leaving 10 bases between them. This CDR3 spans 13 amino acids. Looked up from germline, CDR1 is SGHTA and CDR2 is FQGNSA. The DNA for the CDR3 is TGTGCCAGCAGCTTTCAGGGTTCGACTGAAGCTTTCTTT. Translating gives CASSFQGSTEAFF.

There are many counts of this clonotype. The CDR3 here is CASSPGQVNTEAFF. The DNA for the CDR3 is TGTGCCAGCTCACCGGGACAGGTGAACACTGAAGCTTTCTTT. This chain uses TRBV18 with TRBJ1-1; 8 nucleotides align to TRBD1. The V segment lost 3 bases and the J segment 0 bases; nucleotides outside the gene matches: 0. This CDR3 has 14 residues. Germline V gives CDR1 KGHSH, CDR2 LQKENI.

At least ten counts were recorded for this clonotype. The CDR3 sequence: CASSQDQRGTYGYTF. As DNA, the CDR3 is TGCGCCAGCAGCCAAGACCAGCGAGGGACCTATGGCTACACCTTC. The chain combines TRBV4-3 with TRBJ1-2; D possibly corresponds to TRBD1 (5 bases). There are 15 residues in the CDR3. The germline gives CDR1 LGHNA, CDR2 YSLEER. Trimming took 0 bases from V and 4 from J, leaving 12 bases between them.

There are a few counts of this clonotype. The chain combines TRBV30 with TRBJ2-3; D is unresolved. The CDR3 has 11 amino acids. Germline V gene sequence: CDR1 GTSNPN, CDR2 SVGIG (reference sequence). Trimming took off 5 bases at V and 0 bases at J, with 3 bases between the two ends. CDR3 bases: TGTGCCTGGTATAGCACAGATACGCAGTATTTT. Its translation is CAWYSTDTQYF.

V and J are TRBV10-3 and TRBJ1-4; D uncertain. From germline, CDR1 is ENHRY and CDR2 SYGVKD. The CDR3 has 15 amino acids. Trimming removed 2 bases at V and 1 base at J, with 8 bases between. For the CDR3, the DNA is TGTGCCATCAGTGAGGAGGGTGGAACTAATGAAAAACTGTTTTTT. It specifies CAISEEGGTNEKLFF.

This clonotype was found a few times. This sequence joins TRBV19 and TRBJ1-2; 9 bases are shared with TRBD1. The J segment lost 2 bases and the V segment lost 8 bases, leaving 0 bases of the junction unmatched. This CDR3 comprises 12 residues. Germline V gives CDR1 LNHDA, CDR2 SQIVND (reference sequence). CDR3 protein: CASGQGNYGYTF. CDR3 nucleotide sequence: TGTGCCAGTGGACAGGGGAACTATGGCTACACCTTC.

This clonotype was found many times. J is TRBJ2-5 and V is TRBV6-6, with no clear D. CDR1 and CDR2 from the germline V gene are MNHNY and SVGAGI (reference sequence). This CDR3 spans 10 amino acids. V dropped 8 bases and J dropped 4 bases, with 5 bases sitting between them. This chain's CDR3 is CASGPETQYF. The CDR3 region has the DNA TGTGCCAGCGGGCCAGAGACCCAGTACTTC.

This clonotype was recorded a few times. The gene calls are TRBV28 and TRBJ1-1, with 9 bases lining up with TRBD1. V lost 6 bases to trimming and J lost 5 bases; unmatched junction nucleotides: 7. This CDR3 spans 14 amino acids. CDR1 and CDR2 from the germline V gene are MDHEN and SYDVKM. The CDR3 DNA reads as TGTGCCAGCAGACAGGGGGCACTGGTAACTGAAGCTTTCTTT. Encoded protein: CASRQGALVTEAFF. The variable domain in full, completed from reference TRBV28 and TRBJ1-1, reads DVKVTQSSRYLVKRTGEKVFLECVQDMDHENMFWYRQDPGLGLRLIYFSYDVKMKEKGDIPEGYSVSREKKERFSLILESASTNQTSMYLCASRQGALVTEAFFGQGTRLTVV.

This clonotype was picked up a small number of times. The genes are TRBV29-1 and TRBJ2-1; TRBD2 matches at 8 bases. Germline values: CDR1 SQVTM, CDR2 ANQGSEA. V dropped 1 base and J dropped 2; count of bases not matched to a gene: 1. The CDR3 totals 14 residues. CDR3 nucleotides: TGCAGCGTTGAAGCGGGGGGGCCCTACAATGAGCAGTTCTTC. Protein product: CSVEAGGPYNEQFF.

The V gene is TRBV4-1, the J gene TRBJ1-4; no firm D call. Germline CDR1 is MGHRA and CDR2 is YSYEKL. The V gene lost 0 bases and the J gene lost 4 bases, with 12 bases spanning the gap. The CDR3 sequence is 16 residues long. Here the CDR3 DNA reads TGCGCCAGCAGCCAAGAAACAGCCGGGGTTAATGAAAAACTGTTTTTT. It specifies CASSQETAGVNEKLFF.